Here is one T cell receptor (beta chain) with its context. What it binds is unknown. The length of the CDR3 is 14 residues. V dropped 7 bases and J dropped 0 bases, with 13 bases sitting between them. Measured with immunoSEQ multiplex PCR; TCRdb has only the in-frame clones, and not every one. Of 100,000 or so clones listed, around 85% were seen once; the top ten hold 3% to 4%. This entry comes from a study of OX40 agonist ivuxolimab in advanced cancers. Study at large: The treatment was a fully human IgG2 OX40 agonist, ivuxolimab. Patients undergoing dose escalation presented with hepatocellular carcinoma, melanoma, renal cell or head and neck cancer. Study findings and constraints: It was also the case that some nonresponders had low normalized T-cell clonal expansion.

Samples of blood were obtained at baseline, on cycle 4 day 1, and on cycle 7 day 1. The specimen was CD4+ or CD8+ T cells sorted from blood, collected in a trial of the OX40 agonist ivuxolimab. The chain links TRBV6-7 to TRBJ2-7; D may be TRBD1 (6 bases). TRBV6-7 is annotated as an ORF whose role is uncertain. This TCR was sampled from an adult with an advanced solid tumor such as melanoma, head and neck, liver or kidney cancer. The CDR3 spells CASKIDRYSYEQYF. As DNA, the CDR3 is TGTGCCAGCAAAATAGACAGGTACTCCTACGAGCAGTACTTC.